This TCR beta chain was sequenced for a study of blood T cell repertoires in COVID-19. This CDR3 comprises 14 residues. The germline V gene has CDR1 LNHDA and CDR2 SQIVND (reference sequence). V lost 6 bases and J 4 bases, leaving 16 bases between the germline ends. Method: immunoSEQ multiplex PCR; TCRdb's copy keeps in-frame clones and lacks some. The sample lists some 250,000 clones; 88% were seen once. The sample consisted of peripheral blood. The clonotype was recovered from a middle-aged woman who had recovered from COVID-19. This rearrangement joins TRBV19 to TRBJ2-7; a weak D match, TRBD2 (6 bases). DNA for the CDR3: TGTGCCAGTAGCCACCGACTAGTCGATTACGAGCAGTACTTC. It translates to CASSHRLVDYEQYF.